These T cell receptor beta chains were read from a single sample in a study of T cells in tuberculosis. The table came from immunoSEQ multiplex PCR; TCRdb's copy has only in-frame clones and leaves some out. Of 30,000 or so clones detected, 95% appear once; the ten largest clones hold under 3%. Material: PBMCs. The receptors derive from a donor between 10 and 35 years old with latent tuberculosis or without tuberculosis infection. The CDR3 runs from the conserved cysteine through the conserved F or W. Clone size is shown for a subset of rows, as once, few, many or a class of expanded clone.

abundance: -
j_gene: TRBJ1-5
v_gene: TRBV6-6
CDR3aa: CASSLSSEDYQPQHF

abundance: -
j_gene: TRBJ1-1
v_gene: TRBV18
CDR3aa: CASSPPSLNTEAFF

abundance: -
j_gene: TRBJ2-1
v_gene: TRBV7-2
CDR3aa: CASSSQRGGYNEQFF

abundance: -
j_gene: TRBJ2-7
v_gene: TRBV7-6
CDR3aa: CASSRGWGESSYEQYF

abundance: once
j_gene: TRBJ1-1
v_gene: TRBV29-1
CDR3aa: CSVELQQGTEAFF

abundance: -
j_gene: TRBJ1-1
v_gene: TRBV6-6
CDR3aa: CASSSSFSGSTEAFF

abundance: -
j_gene: TRBJ2-7
v_gene: TRBV2
CDR3aa: CASSWTSGIKDEQYF

abundance: -
j_gene: TRBJ1-1
v_gene: TRBV27
CDR3aa: CASSLGQGSEAFF

abundance: -
j_gene: TRBJ1-1
v_gene: TRBV2
CDR3aa: CASSSNLDTGQNTEAFF

abundance: -
j_gene: TRBJ1-6
v_gene: TRBV2
CDR3aa: CASSRGLRSSYNSPLHF

abundance: -
j_gene: TRBJ2-7
v_gene: TRBV7-9
CDR3aa: CASSPLTGNEQYF

abundance: -
j_gene: TRBJ2-7
v_gene: TRBV15
CDR3aa: CATSRGVQVSTGFEQYF

abundance: -
j_gene: TRBJ2-5
v_gene: TRBV10-1
CDR3aa: CASSETLAGRETQYF

abundance: -
j_gene: TRBJ1-1
v_gene: TRBV6-1
CDR3aa: CASSEVLRVLEAFF

abundance: -
j_gene: TRBJ2-4
v_gene: TRBV30
CDR3aa: CAWRETGELAKNIQYF

abundance: -
j_gene: TRBJ1-5
v_gene: TRBV6-1
CDR3aa: CASSEDWPNQPQHF

abundance: -
j_gene: TRBJ2-2
v_gene: TRBV29-1
CDR3aa: CSTTANTGELFF

abundance: once
j_gene: TRBJ2-2
v_gene: TRBV25-1
CDR3aa: CASSSRTGQNTGELFF

abundance: -
j_gene: TRBJ2-3
v_gene: TRBV5-1
CDR3aa: CASSLDRDTQYF

abundance: -
j_gene: TRBJ1-2
v_gene: TRBV7-8
CDR3aa: CASSSYTRWAQGYTF

abundance: -
j_gene: TRBJ2-3
v_gene: TRBV18
CDR3aa: CASSLPSTDTQYF

abundance: -
j_gene: TRBJ1-5
v_gene: TRBV4-2
CDR3aa: CASSQEGDTGTGQFIKHF

abundance: -
j_gene: TRBJ2-3
v_gene: TRBV29-1
CDR3aa: CSVEDLGGDTDTQYF

abundance: -
j_gene: TRBJ2-7
v_gene: TRBV7-2
CDR3aa: CASSFGGHYEQYF

abundance: -
j_gene: TRBJ2-1
v_gene: TRBV5-4
CDR3aa: CASSLRLAGGLNEQFF

abundance: -
j_gene: TRBJ2-1
v_gene: TRBV7-2
CDR3aa: CASSVTGTGGNEQFF

abundance: -
j_gene: TRBJ2-7
v_gene: TRBV2
CDR3aa: CASRKARDEQYF

abundance: -
j_gene: TRBJ1-1
v_gene: TRBV7-2
CDR3aa: CASSPRQGASTEAFF

abundance: -
j_gene: TRBJ1-2
v_gene: TRBV28
CDR3aa: CASRDSGTGLGYGYTF

abundance: -
j_gene: TRBJ1-4
v_gene: TRBV10-3
CDR3aa: CAISALPGGKEKLFF

abundance: -
j_gene: TRBJ1-1
v_gene: TRBV5-1
CDR3aa: CASSPAPGQGMRDTEAFF

abundance: -
j_gene: TRBJ2-5
v_gene: TRBV10-1
CDR3aa: CASSWNIRVLQETQYF

abundance: -
j_gene: TRBJ2-2
v_gene: TRBV11-2
CDR3aa: CASSLGLDTGELFF

abundance: -
j_gene: TRBJ2-1
v_gene: TRBV7-3
CDR3aa: CASSSGQINEQFF

abundance: -
j_gene: TRBJ1-1
v_gene: TRBV4-1
CDR3aa: CASSRSTGNAEAFF

abundance: -
j_gene: TRBJ1-3
v_gene: TRBV5-4
CDR3aa: CASSLDRGAPGNTIYF

abundance: once
j_gene: TRBJ2-1
v_gene: TRBV4-1
CDR3aa: CASSQASGSGFYEQFF

abundance: -
j_gene: TRBJ1-4
v_gene: TRBV5-1
CDR3aa: CASSLRGQYNEKLFF

abundance: -
j_gene: TRBJ2-4
v_gene: TRBV7-3
CDR3aa: CASRKRLDLTKNIQYF

abundance: -
j_gene: TRBJ2-1
v_gene: TRBV6-4
CDR3aa: CASSEGAGGPHEQFF

abundance: -
j_gene: TRBJ2-3
v_gene: TRBV15
CDR3aa: CATSRGISGGSSSTDTQYF

abundance: -
j_gene: TRBJ1-5
v_gene: TRBV15
CDR3aa: CATSRDLSDLDQPQHF

abundance: -
j_gene: TRBJ2-3
v_gene: TRBV11-3
CDR3aa: CASSLDRVGTEPGPADTQYF

abundance: -
j_gene: TRBJ1-2
v_gene: TRBV7-9
CDR3aa: CASSLERVYGYTF

abundance: -
j_gene: TRBJ2-7
v_gene: TRBV6-1
CDR3aa: CASGWRGYEQYF

abundance: -
j_gene: TRBJ2-5
v_gene: TRBV27
CDR3aa: CASRGTAKETQYF

abundance: -
j_gene: TRBJ2-7
v_gene: TRBV6-5
CDR3aa: CASSYGQGGYEQYF

abundance: -
j_gene: TRBJ2-3
v_gene: TRBV5-1
CDR3aa: CASSLAQGGWTDTQYF

abundance: -
j_gene: TRBJ1-1
v_gene: TRBV5-1
CDR3aa: CASTVTGTNTEAFF

abundance: -
j_gene: TRBJ1-1
v_gene: TRBV27
CDR3aa: CASSFGTMNTEAFF

abundance: -
j_gene: TRBJ2-6
v_gene: TRBV7-2
CDR3aa: CASSLAGGLSGANVLTF

abundance: -
j_gene: TRBJ2-7
v_gene: TRBV6-1
CDR3aa: CASSERDTIYEQYF

abundance: -
j_gene: TRBJ2-5
v_gene: TRBV6-5
CDR3aa: CASSFAQRGIQETQYF

abundance: -
j_gene: TRBJ2-5
v_gene: TRBV19
CDR3aa: CASSKKARETQYF

abundance: -
j_gene: TRBJ2-7
v_gene: TRBV9
CDR3aa: CASSTLSSGRPYEQYF

abundance: -
j_gene: TRBJ2-5
v_gene: TRBV25-1
CDR3aa: CASSEWGQGETQYF

abundance: -
j_gene: TRBJ2-1
v_gene: TRBV6-1
CDR3aa: CASTGRGMEQFF